The rows below give T cell receptor beta chains drawn from one sample of a study of blood T cell repertoires in COVID-19. Using immunoSEQ multiplex PCR, the repertoire was profiled, and TCRdb retains in-frame clones only, with some absent. The table has 130,000 or so clones, roughly 79% seen once. Sequencing was done on a sample of peripheral blood. The receptors shown here come from a human donor in a cohort sampled during active COVID-19. Both conserved end residues are part of each CDR3. The order of the fields is J gene, V gene, CDR3 protein.

TRBJ1-2 TRBV19 CASSTQTGGNYGYTF
TRBJ2-1 TRBV6-5 CASSSGNEQFF
TRBJ2-5 TRBV7-8 CASSWRLPEETQYF
TRBJ2-7 TRBV5-5 CASSPYGIGFLEFYEQYF
TRBJ1-3 TRBV6-1 CASSELGGSGNTIYF
TRBJ1-2 TRBV30 CAWTGSIDYYGYTF
TRBJ2-7 TRBV7-8 CASSAGVLYEQYF
TRBJ2-1 TRBV7-9 CASSLGPQFF
TRBJ2-1 TRBV29-1 CSHLPTGGNEQFF
TRBJ2-6 TRBV5-1 CASSHRETGANVLTF
TRBJ1-5 TRBV7-2 CASSLFSSNQPQHF
TRBJ2-7 TRBV5-1 CASSLGWGIYEQYF
TRBJ2-5 TRBV7-9 CASSGTRDRGGETQYF
TRBJ1-1 TRBV29-1 CSVERLAGNTEAFF
TRBJ2-7 TRBV19 CASSTRTSATYEQYF
TRBJ1-4 TRBV6-5 CASSYETGGYGEKLFF
TRBJ2-5 TRBV7-2 CASSLGVGLAGGLETQYF
TRBJ2-3 TRBV7-2 CASSTSGTSSTDTQYF
TRBJ1-2 TRBV2 CASSEISGRGRGGYTF
TRBJ2-5 TRBV11-3 CASSPGTGLVETQYF
TRBJ1-2 TRBV29-1 CSVLGTGDFGGYTF
TRBJ1-1 TRBV2 CASKAIGSGGEAFF
TRBJ2-5 TRBV28 CASSSGHEAGFLETQYF
TRBJ2-5 TRBV3-1/TRBV3-2 CASSQASAGGPETQYF
TRBJ1-3 TRBV2 CASSQGGRGNTIYF
TRBJ2-5 TRBV11-2 CASSLGAGRTQYF
TRBJ1-1 TRBV5-4 CASSTQGGGMNTEAFF
TRBJ1-1 TRBV19 CASSIRWGESEAFF
TRBJ2-7 TRBV2 CASGVIYEQYF
TRBJ2-2 TRBV2 CASRRGTTTNTGELFF
TRBJ1-4 TRBV19 CASIRRAGTNEKLFF
TRBJ2-5 TRBV6-2/TRBV6-3 CASSSLRGGETQYF
TRBJ1-3 TRBV7-9 CASSWPGGSAGNTIYF
TRBJ2-1 TRBV4-1 CASSQTRTGSEQFF
TRBJ2-7 TRBV7-9 CASSLTGRDYEQYF
TRBJ1-6 TRBV27 CASRTGTGSPLHF